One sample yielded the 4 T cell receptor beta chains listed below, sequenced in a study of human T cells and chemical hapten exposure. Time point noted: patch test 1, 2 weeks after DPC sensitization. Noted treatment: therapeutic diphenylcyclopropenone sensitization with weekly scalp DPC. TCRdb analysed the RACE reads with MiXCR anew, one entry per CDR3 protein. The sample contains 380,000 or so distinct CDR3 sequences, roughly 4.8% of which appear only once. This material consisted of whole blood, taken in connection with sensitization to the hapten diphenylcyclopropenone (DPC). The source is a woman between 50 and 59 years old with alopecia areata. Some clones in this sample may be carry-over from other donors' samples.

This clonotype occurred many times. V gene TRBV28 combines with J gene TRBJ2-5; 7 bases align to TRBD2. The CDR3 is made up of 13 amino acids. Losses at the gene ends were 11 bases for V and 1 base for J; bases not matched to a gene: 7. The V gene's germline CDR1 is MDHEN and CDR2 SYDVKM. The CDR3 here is CAHQRGGQETQYF. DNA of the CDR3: TGTGCCCATCAGCGGGGCGGCCAAGAGACCCAGTACTTC. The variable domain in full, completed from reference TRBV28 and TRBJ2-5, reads DVKVTQSSRYLVKRTGEKVFLECVQDMDHENMFWYRQDPGLGLRLIYFSYDVKMKEKGDIPEGYSVSREKKERFSLILESASTNQTSMYLCAHQRGGQETQYFGPGTRLLVL.

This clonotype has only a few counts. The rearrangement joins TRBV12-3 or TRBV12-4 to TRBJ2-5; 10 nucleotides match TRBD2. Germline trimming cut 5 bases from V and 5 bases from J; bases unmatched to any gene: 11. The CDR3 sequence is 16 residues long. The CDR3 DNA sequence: TGTGCCAGCAGTAGTCTGAGCGGGAGGGGTACGGAGACCCAGTACTTC. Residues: CASSSLSGRGTETQYF.

CDR3: CASSYGPEDQPQHF. As DNA, the CDR3 is TGTGCCAGCAGTTATGGGCCCGAGGACCAGCCCCAGCATTTT. V usage is TRBV6-2 or TRBV6-3 and J usage is TRBJ1-5; no reliable D call. Germline V lookup: CDR1 MNHEY, CDR2 SVGEGT. The CDR3 covers 14 residues. V lost 3 bases, J lost 7 bases, and 13 bases lay in between.

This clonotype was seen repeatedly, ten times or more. CDR3 DNA sequence: TGTGCCAGCAGCCTACTAGCGGGAGGGCGGATTCAGTACTTC. Its protein is CASSLLAGGRIQYF. This rearrangement joins TRBV28 to TRBJ2-4; 13 bases agree with TRBD2. Looked up from germline, CDR1 is MDHEN and CDR2 is SYDVKM. This CDR3 has 14 residues. After removal of 6 bases from V and 10 bases from J, the junction contained 6 bases not matched to a gene.